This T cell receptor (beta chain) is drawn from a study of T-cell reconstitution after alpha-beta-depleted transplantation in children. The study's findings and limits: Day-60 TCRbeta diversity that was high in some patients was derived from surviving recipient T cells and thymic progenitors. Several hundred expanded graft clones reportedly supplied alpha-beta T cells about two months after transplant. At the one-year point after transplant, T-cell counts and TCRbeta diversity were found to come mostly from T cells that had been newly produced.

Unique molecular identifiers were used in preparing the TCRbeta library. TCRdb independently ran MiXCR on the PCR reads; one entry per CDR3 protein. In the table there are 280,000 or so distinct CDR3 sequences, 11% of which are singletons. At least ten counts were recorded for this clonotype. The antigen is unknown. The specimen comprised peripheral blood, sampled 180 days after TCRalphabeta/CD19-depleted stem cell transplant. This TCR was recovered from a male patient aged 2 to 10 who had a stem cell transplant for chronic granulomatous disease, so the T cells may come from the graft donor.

The CDR3 is CASSSLSETQYF. CDR3 in DNA: TGTGCCAGCAGCTCTCTTAGTGAGACCCAGTACTTC. V and J are TRBV7-6 and TRBJ2-5; D gene unclear. Per germline, CDR1 SGHVS and CDR2 FNYEAQ. Trimming removed 4 bases from V and 5 bases from J, with 8 bases in between. This CDR3 is 12 amino acids long. The full variable domain, its missing parts supplied by reference TRBV7-6 and TRBJ2-5, is GAGVSQSPRYKVTKRGQDVALRCDPISGHVSLYWYRQALGQGPEFLTYFNYEAQQDKSGLPNDRFSAERPEGSISTLTIQRTEQRDSAMYRCASSSLSETQYFGPGTRLLVL.